The clone carrying this T cell receptor (beta chain) was counted between two and nine times. As yet, its antigen is unknown. The source of the sample is a study of T cells after yellow fever vaccination. General study findings and limits: Abundant clonotypes (contaminants from the bulk population) could be present in FACS-sorted repertoires. After the booster, approximately 96% of CD4 and roughly nine tenths of CD8 primary-response clones were re-detected. Some clonotypes, a small share, were shared between CD4 and CD8 compartments.

From the 5' RACE reads, TCRdb called clonotypes with MiXCR, one entry per CDR3 protein. The sample lists approximately 610,000 distinct CDR3 sequences, around a sixth occurring once. Per the germline V gene, CDR1 is SGHRS and CDR2 is YFSETQ. The CDR3 loop spans 15 amino acids. V was pared by 0 bases and J by 2 bases, with 10 bases between. This rearrangement joins TRBV5-1 to TRBJ2-3, with a possible D match to TRBD1 (5 bases). The origin of this receptor is a man aged 18-30 years who received the YFV17D yellow fever vaccine. This sample comprised PBMCs, obtained 5 days after the first yellow fever vaccination. The CDR3 DNA follows: TGCGCCAGCAGCTTGGGACAGACAAACACAGATACGCAGTATTTT. Protein product: CASSLGQTNTDTQYF.